The 5 T cell receptor beta chains reported below all come from one sample, sequenced in a study of T-cell reconstitution after alpha-beta-depleted transplantation in children. Study findings and constraints: At one year after transplant, newly produced T cells mostly accounted for T-cell counts and diversity.

These receptors lack a known antigen. Unique molecular identifiers featured in how the TCRbeta library was prepared. TCRdb independently ran MiXCR on the PCR reads; one entry per CDR3 protein. Of a few hundred thousand distinct CDR3 sequences in the sample, roughly 7.8% were seen once. This sample comprised peripheral blood, obtained 360 days after TCRalphabeta/CD19-depleted stem cell transplant. The receptors were sampled from a female patient under 10 years old who had a stem cell transplant for Fanconi anemia, so the T cells may come from the graft donor.

This clonotype was detected ten times or more. The V and J genes are TRBV6-1 and TRBJ2-2; D is uncertain. With 6 bases removed from V and 4 bases from J, the gap between germline ends came to 12 bases. This CDR3 has 14 residues. The germline V gene has CDR1 MNHNS and CDR2 SASEGT. Here the CDR3 DNA reads TGTGCCAGCAGGACCGGAACGGCCACCGGGGAGCTGTTTTTT. Its translation: CASRTGTATGELFF.

This chain joins TRBV20-1 and TRBJ1-2, with D perhaps matching TRBD1 (5 bases). The CDR3 contains 16 residues. The V gene's germline CDR1 is DFQATT and CDR2 SNEGSKA (reference sequence). V was cut by 3 bases and J by 2 bases, with 19 bases left in between. The DNA of the CDR3 is TGCAGTGCTAGGCGCGGGGGGACCGCTGTCAACTATGGCTACACCTTC. Translated: CSARRGGTAVNYGYTF.

In this sample, this clonotype turned up many times. The chain is built from TRBV7-9 and TRBJ2-7; 7 nucleotides line up with TRBD2. The length of the CDR3 is 15 residues. With V trimmed by 5 bases and J by 0 bases, 7 bases remained unmatched. The germline V gene encodes CDR1 SEHNR and CDR2 FQNEAQ (reference sequence). The CDR3 DNA reads TGTGCCAGCAGCACAGCGGGACGCTTCTCCTACGAGCAGTACTTC. Translation gives CASSTAGRFSYEQYF.

This clonotype showed up many times. This chain connects TRBV15 to TRBJ2-1; 9 nucleotides line up with TRBD1. Germline values: CDR1 LNHNV, CDR2 YYDKDF (reference sequence). This CDR3 spans 15 amino acids. V gave up 1 base and J gave up 5 bases; unmatched junction bases: 3. CDR3 residues: CATSRVQGAHNEQFF. DNA of the CDR3: TGTGCCACCAGCAGAGTACAGGGGGCGCACAATGAGCAGTTCTTC.

Turning to this clonotype: A much bigger clone sits one base away, suggesting this may be a read error. A read error is likely, as this CDR3 ends without the conserved phenylalanine or tryptophan. V usage is TRBV27 and J usage is TRBJ2-7, with D tentatively TRBD2 (5 bases). This CDR3 has 13 residues. V lost 2 bases, J lost 1 base, and 6 bases lay in between. CDR1 is MNHEY and CDR2 is SMNVEV in the germline V gene (reference sequence). CDR3 bases: TGTGCCAGCAGTTTACGGGGATCCTACGAGCAGTACCTC. This translates into CASSLRGSYEQYL.